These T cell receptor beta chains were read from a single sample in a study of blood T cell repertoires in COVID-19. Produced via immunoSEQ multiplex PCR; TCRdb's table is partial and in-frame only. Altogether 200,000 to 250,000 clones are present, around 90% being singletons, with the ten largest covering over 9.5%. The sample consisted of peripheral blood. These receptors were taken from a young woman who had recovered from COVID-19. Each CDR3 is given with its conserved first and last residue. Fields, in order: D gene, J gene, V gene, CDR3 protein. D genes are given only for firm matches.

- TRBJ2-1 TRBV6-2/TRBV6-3 CASSYLGLAPNEQFF
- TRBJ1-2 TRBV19 CASSPGRGNYGYTF
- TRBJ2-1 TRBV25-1 CASSVLGDDEQFF
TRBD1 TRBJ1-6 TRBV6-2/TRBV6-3 CASSRDSPFYNSPLHF
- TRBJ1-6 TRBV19 CASSIRGVHSPLHF
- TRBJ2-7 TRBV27 CASSLGGTSYEQYF
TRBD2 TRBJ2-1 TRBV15 CATKISGNLGQFF
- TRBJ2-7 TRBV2 CASSESSDRSYEQYF
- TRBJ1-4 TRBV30 CAWSVGPGGGKLFF
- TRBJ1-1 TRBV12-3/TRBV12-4 CASSRQRNTEAFF